The rows below give T cell receptor beta chains drawn from one sample of a study of T cell repertoires in cytomegalovirus infection. TCRdb passed the reads through MiXCR, listing each CDR3 protein once. The sample includes approximately 500,000 distinct CDR3 sequences, around 27% seen only once; the top ten take 13%. The specimen was PBMCs. The receptors derive from a human donor in good health (CMV status not recorded). Some clones in this sample may be carry-over from other donors' samples. Both conserved end residues are part of each CDR3. Each record gives: J gene, clone size, V gene, D gene, CDR3 protein, CDR3 DNA. D genes are given only for firm matches. Clone size is not always given. Where it is, it says once, few, many or a class for expanded clones.

J: TRBJ2-7
size: few
V: TRBV12-5
D: NA
CDR3: CASGLNSYEQYF
DNA: TGTGCTAGTGGTTTAAACTCCTACGAGCAGTACTTC

J: TRBJ2-1
size: many
V: TRBV7-6
D: TRBD2
CDR3: CASSLAGSGSRYNEQFF
DNA: TGTGCCAGCAGCTTAGCGGGTAGCGGGAGTCGGTACAATGAGCAGTTCTTC

J: TRBJ1-5
size: NA
V: TRBV19
D: TRBD1
CDR3: CATNDRGSNQPQHF
DNA: TGTGCCACCAATGACAGGGGCAGCAATCAGCCCCAGCATTTT

J: TRBJ2-3
size: few
V: TRBV12-3/TRBV12-4
D: NA
CDR3: CASSFSEPYVPSTDTQYF
DNA: TGTGCCAGCAGTTTTTCGGAGCCTTACGTCCCTAGCACAGATACGCAGTATTTT

J: TRBJ2-1
size: NA
V: TRBV9
D: TRBD2
CDR3: CASSGLAGTYNEQFF
DNA: TGTGCCAGCAGCGGATTAGCGGGAACCTACAATGAGCAGTTCTTC

J: TRBJ2-7
size: NA
V: TRBV10-2
D: NA
CDR3: CASSESGSGVLNEQYF
DNA: TGCGCCAGCAGTGAGTCGGGATCGGGAGTTCTAAACGAGCAGTACTTC

J: TRBJ1-1
size: once
V: TRBV28
D: TRBD1
CDR3: CASSSNRDRGTEAFF
DNA: TGTGCCAGCAGTTCTAACCGGGACAGGGGTACTGAAGCTTTCTTT

J: TRBJ1-3
size: few
V: TRBV7-9
D: NA
CDR3: CASSPVGISGNTIYF
DNA: TGTGCCAGCAGCCCGGTGGGAATAAGTGGAAACACCATATATTTT

J: TRBJ2-1
size: few
V: TRBV10-3
D: TRBD1
CDR3: CAIRGGGGTGGTYNEQFF
DNA: TGTGCCATCAGGGGGGGGGGGGGAACAGGGGGCACCTACAATGAGCAGTTCTTC

J: TRBJ2-1
size: many
V: TRBV7-2
D: NA
CDR3: CASSSGDPPREQFF
DNA: TGTGCCAGCAGCTCAGGGGACCCGCCCCGTGAGCAGTTCTTC

J: TRBJ1-1
size: NA
V: TRBV5-1
D: NA
CDR3: CASSPPRDNEAFF
DNA: TGCGCCAGCAGCCCGCCGCGAGACAATGAAGCTTTCTTT

J: TRBJ2-1
size: once
V: TRBV12-3/TRBV12-4
D: NA
CDR3: CASSFRGGHNEQFF
DNA: TGTGCCAGCAGTTTCCGCGGAGGACACAATGAGCAGTTCTTC

J: TRBJ2-5
size: NA
V: TRBV19
D: NA
CDR3: CATKPGDRETQYF
DNA: TGTGCCACTAAGCCGGGGGACCGGGAGACCCAGTACTTC

J: TRBJ2-1
size: few
V: TRBV19
D: NA
CDR3: CASSMRAANEQFF
DNA: TGTGCCAGTAGTATGAGGGCCGCCAATGAGCAGTTCTTC

J: TRBJ2-5
size: few
V: TRBV5-1
D: NA
CDR3: CASSRDGGKTQYF
DNA: TGCGCCAGCAGCCGGGATGGGGGAAAGACCCAGTACTTC

J: TRBJ1-1
size: few
V: TRBV19
D: NA
CDR3: CASTHWGGNTEAFF
DNA: TGTGCCAGTACCCACTGGGGGGGGAACACTGAAGCTTTCTTT

J: TRBJ2-2
size: many
V: TRBV7-2
D: NA
CDR3: CASSFDRRNTGELFF
DNA: TGTGCCAGCAGCTTCGACAGGCGGAACACCGGGGAGCTGTTTTTT

J: TRBJ2-1
size: NA
V: TRBV3-1
D: TRBD1
CDR3: CASSKGTGGEQFF
DNA: TGTGCCAGCAGCAAGGGAACAGGGGGCGAGCAGTTCTTC

J: TRBJ2-1
size: many
V: TRBV7-2
D: TRBD2
CDR3: CASSLAGSGGEQFF
DNA: TGTGCCAGCAGCTTAGCGGGCAGCGGGGGAGAGCAGTTCTTC

J: TRBJ2-2
size: NA
V: TRBV11-3
D: NA
CDR3: CASSPGSLKGNTGELFF
DNA: TGTGCCAGCAGTCCTGGAAGTTTGAAGGGGAACACCGGGGAGCTGTTTTTT

J: TRBJ2-1
size: few
V: TRBV6-2/TRBV6-3
D: TRBD2
CDR3: CASRPYSGSSYNEQFF
DNA: TGTGCCAGCAGGCCCTATAGCGGGAGCTCCTACAATGAGCAGTTCTTC

J: TRBJ2-3
size: many
V: TRBV7-6
D: TRBD2
CDR3: CASSLGGEKTDTQYF
DNA: TGTGCCAGCAGCCTCGGGGGGGAAAAGACAGATACGCAGTATTTT

J: TRBJ2-7
size: NA
V: TRBV5-6
D: NA
CDR3: CASSLRGGPGYEQYF
DNA: TGTGCCAGCAGCTTGCGAGGAGGGCCTGGCTACGAGCAGTACTTC

J: TRBJ1-1
size: few
V: TRBV2
D: TRBD1
CDR3: CASTEGQGGTEAFF
DNA: TGTGCCAGCACCGAAGGACAGGGGGGCACTGAAGCTTTCTTT

J: TRBJ2-2
size: NA
V: TRBV6-5
D: NA
CDR3: CASSSPLGRELFF
DNA: TGTGCCAGCAGTTCCCCACTGGGCCGGGAGCTGTTTTTT

J: TRBJ2-1
size: many
V: TRBV7-2
D: NA
CDR3: CASSLGRGGLVRVNEQFF
DNA: TGTGCCAGCAGCTTAGGCAGGGGGGGGCTAGTAAGGGTCAATGAGCAGTTCTTC

J: TRBJ2-1
size: NA
V: TRBV7-2
D: NA
CDR3: CASSLTTHRWYNEQFF
DNA: TGTGCCAGCAGCCTCACGACCCATCGTTGGTACAATGAGCAGTTCTTC